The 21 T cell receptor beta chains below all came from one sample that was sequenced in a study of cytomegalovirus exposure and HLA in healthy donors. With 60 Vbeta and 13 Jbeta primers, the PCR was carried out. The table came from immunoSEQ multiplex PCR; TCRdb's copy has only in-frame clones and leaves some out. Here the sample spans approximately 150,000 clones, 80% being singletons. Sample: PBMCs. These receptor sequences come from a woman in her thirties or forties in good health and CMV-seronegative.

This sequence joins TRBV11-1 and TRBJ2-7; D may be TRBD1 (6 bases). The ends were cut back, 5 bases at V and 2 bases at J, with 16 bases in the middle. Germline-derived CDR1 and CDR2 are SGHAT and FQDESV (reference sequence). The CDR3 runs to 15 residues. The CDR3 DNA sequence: TGTGCCAGCAGCAAAGAGAGGGGGATTGCCTACGAGCAGTACTTC. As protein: CASSKERGIAYEQYF.

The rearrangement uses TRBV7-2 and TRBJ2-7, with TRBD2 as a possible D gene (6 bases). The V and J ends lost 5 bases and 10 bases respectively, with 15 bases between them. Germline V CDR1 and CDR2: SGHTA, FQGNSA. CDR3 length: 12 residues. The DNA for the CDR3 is TGTGCCAGCAGCCCGTTGTCGGGGGAACAGTACTTC. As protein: CASSPLSGEQYF.

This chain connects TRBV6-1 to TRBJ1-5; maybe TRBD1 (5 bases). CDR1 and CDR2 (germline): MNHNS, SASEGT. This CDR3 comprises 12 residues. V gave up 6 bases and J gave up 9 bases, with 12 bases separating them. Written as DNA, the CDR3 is TGTGCCAGCAGGGACATGCATTGGCCCCAGCATTTT. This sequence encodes CASRDMHWPQHF.

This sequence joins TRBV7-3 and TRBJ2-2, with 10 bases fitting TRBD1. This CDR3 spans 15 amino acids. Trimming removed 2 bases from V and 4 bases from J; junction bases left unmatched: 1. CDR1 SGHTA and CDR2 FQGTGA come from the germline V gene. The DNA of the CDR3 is TGTGCCAGCAGCTTAGGACAGGGGGTCACCGGGGAGCTGTTTTTT. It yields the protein CASSLGQGVTGELFF.

CDR3 DNA sequence: TGTGCCAGCAGCTTAATACCAGGGGGAACCACAGATACGCAGTATTTT. Residues: CASSLIPGGTTDTQYF. This sequence joins TRBV7-8 and TRBJ2-3, with 7 nucleotides matching TRBD1. After removal of 2 bases from V and 2 bases from J, the junction contained 7 bases not matched to a gene. The germline V gene encodes CDR1 SGHVS and CDR2 FQNEAQ. The CDR3 spans 16 residues. Full variable domain (outside the CDR3, taken from reference TRBV7-8 and TRBJ2-3): GAGVSQSPRYKVAKRGQDVALRCDPISGHVSLFWYQQALGQGPEFLTYFQNEAQLDKSGLPSDRFFAERPEGSVSTLKIQRTQQEDSAVYLCASSLIPGGTTDTQYFGPGTRLTVL.

The CDR3 DNA sequence: TGCGCCAGCAGCCTGTCCCTAGCGGGAGGTCAGGAGACCCAGTACTTC. Its protein is CASSLSLAGGQETQYF. The gene calls are TRBV5-1 and TRBJ2-5; the match to TRBD2 covers 11 bases. The CDR3 sequence is 16 residues long. The V gene end was trimmed by 4 bases and the J gene end by 5 bases; junction bases not matched to a gene: 10. Germline V lookup: CDR1 SGHRS, CDR2 YFSETQ.

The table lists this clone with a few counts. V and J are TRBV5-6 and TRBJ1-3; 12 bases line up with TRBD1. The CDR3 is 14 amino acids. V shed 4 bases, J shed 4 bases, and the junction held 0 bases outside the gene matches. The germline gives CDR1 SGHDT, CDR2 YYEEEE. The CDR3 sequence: CASSGTGGGNTIYF. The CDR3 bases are TGTGCCAGCAGCGGGACAGGGGGCGGAAACACCATATATTTT. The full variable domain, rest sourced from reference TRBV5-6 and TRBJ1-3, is DAGVTQSPTHLIKTRGQQVTLRCSPKSGHDTVSWYQQALGQGPQFIFQYYEEEERQRGNFPDRFSGHQFPNYSSELNVNALLLGDSALYLCASSGTGGGNTIYFGEGSWLTVV.

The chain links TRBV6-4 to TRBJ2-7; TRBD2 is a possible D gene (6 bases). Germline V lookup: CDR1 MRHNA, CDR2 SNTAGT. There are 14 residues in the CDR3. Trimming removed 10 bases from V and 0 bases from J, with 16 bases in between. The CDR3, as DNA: TGTGCCATCGGAGGGTTCCAAAGCTCCTACGAGCAGTACTTC. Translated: CAIGGFQSSYEQYF.

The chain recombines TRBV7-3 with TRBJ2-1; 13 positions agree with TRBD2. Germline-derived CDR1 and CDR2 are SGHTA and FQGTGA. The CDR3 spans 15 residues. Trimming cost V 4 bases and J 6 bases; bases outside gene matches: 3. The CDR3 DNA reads TGTGCCAGCAGCTCAAGGACTAGCGGGGGCAATGAGCAGTTCTTC. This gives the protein CASSSRTSGGNEQFF.

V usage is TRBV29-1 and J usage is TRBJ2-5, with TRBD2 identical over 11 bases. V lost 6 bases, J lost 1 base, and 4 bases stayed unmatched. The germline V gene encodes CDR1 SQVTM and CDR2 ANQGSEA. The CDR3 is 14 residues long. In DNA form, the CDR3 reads TGCAGCGTCGGGACTAGCGGACTCCAAGAGACCCAGTACTTC. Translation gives CSVGTSGLQETQYF.

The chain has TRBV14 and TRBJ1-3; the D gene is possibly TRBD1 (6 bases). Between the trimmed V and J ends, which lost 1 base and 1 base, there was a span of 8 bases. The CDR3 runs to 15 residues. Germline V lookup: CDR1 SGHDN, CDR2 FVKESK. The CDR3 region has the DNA TGTGCCAGCAGCCAAGCAGGGGTGTCTGGAAACACCATATATTTT. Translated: CASSQAGVSGNTIYF.

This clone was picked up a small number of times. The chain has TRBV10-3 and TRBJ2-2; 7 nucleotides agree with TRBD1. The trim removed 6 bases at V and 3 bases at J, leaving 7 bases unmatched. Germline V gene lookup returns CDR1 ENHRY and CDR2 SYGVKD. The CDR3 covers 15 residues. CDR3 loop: CAISPNRGDTGELFF. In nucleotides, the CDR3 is TGTGCCATCAGCCCGAACAGGGGAGACACCGGGGAGCTGTTTTTT.

The CDR3 DNA reads TGTGCCAGCAGTAGAGGGACTGGGGAGCTGTTTTTT. Encoded protein: CASSRGTGELFF. This chain uses TRBV6-4 with TRBJ2-2; D is perhaps TRBD2 (6 bases). The CDR3 is made up of 12 amino acids. CDR1 is MRHNA and CDR2 is SNTAGT in the germline V gene. The V and J ends lost 5 bases and 8 bases respectively, with 9 bases between them.

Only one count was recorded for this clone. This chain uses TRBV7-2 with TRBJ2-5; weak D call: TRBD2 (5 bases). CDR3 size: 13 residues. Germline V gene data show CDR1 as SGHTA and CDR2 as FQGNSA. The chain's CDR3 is CATDMEAFETQYF. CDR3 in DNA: TGTGCTACCGATATGGAGGCCTTTGAGACCCAGTACTTC.

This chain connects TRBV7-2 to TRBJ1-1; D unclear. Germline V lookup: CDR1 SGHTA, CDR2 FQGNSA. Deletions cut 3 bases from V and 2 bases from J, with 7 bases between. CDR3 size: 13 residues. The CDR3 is CASSFFLNTEAFF. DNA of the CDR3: TGTGCCAGCAGCTTTTTCCTAAACACTGAAGCTTTCTTT.

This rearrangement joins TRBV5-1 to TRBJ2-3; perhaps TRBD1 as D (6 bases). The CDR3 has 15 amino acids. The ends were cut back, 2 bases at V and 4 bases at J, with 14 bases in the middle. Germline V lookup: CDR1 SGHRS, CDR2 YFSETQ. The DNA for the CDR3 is TGCGCCAGCAGCTTTGCTTGGACAGAGGCAGATACGCAGTATTTT. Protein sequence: CASSFAWTEADTQYF.

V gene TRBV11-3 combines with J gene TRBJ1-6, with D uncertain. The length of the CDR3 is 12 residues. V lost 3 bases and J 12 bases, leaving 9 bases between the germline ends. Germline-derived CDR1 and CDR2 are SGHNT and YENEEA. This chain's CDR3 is CASSFPEGPLHF. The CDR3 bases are TGTGCCAGCAGCTTCCCAGAGGGACCCCTCCACTTT. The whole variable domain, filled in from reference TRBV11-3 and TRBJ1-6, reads EAGVVQSPRYKIIEKKQPVAFWCNPISGHNTLYWYLQNLGQGPELLIRYENEEAVDDSQLPKDRFSAERLKGVDSTLKIQPAELGDSAVYLCASSFPEGPLHFGNGTRLTVT.

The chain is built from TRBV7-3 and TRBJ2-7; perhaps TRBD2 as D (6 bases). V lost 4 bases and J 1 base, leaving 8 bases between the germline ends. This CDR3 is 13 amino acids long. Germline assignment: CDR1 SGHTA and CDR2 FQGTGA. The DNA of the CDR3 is TGTGCCAGCAGCTCCGGGACTTCCTACGAGCAGTACTTC. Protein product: CASSSGTSYEQYF.

For the CDR3, the DNA is TGTGCCAGCAGCCAGACAGGGGGCTCCTACAATGAGCAGTTCTTC. The encoded protein is CASSQTGGSYNEQFF. This chain uses TRBV27 with TRBJ2-1, with 9 nucleotides matching TRBD1. The germline V gene encodes CDR1 MNHEY and CDR2 SMNVEV (reference sequence). The CDR3 has 15 amino acids. V lost 6 bases to trimming and J lost 0 bases; unmatched junction nucleotides: 3.

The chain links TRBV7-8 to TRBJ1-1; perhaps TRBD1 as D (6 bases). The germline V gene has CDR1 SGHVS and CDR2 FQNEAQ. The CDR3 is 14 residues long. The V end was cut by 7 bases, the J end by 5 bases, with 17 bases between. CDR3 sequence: CASTALQGWTEAFF. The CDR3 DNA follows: TGTGCCAGCACCGCACTACAGGGATGGACTGAAGCTTTCTTT.

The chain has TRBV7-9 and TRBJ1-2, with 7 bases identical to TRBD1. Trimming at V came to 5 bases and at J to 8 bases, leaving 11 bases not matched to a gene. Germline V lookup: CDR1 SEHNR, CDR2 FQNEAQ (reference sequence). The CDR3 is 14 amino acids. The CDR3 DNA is TGTGCCAGCAGCACCCGAGGGGGCTGGTACGGCTACACCTTC. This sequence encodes CASSTRGGWYGYTF.